The subject of this entry is one T cell receptor (beta chain). The sample comes from a study of early T cells in non-severe SARS-CoV-2 infection. Germline V gene sequence: CDR1 SGHVS, CDR2 FNYEAQ. CDR3 size: 12 residues. Trimming removed 3 bases from V and 7 bases from J, with 4 bases in between. TCRdb re-called the 5' RACE reads with MiXCR, one entry per CDR3 protein. Of just under 65,000 distinct CDR3 sequences listed, roughly 9% were seen once; the top ten hold around 15%. Sequenced material: whole blood, taken at baseline. The chain combines TRBV7-6 with TRBJ1-6; the D is unclear. This receptor was identified in an adult who was a healthcare worker with PCR-confirmed SARS-CoV-2 infection or an uninfected control (not recorded which). CDR3 DNA: TGTGCCAGCAGCTTGTCAAATTCACCCCTCCACTTT. Translation gives CASSLSNSPLHF. Full variable domain (rest looked up from reference TRBV7-6 and TRBJ1-6): GAGVSQSPRYKVTKRGQDVALRCDPISGHVSLYWYRQALGQGPEFLTYFNYEAQQDKSGLPNDRFSAERPEGSISTLTIQRTEQRDSAMYRCASSLSNSPLHFGNGTRLTVT.